The 9 T cell receptor beta chains presented below share a single source sample, sequenced in a study of CD8 T cells in ankylosing spondylitis. TCRdb reprocessed the 5' RACE reads via MiXCR and lists one record per CDR3 protein. The sample yields roughly 100,000 distinct CDR3 sequences, roughly 8% seen once. Sequencing used blood, either unsorted or a sorted T cell fraction (not recorded which). These receptors came from a male donor with ankylosing spondylitis or in good health (not recorded which).

J is TRBJ2-3 and V is TRBV7-2, with TRBD1 matching over 8 bases. Trimming cost V 5 bases and J 4 bases; bases outside gene matches: 8. CDR3 length: 15 residues. Germline loops: CDR1 SGHTA, CDR2 FQGNSA. CDR3 amino acids: CASSHDRGGADTQYF. CDR3 nucleotide sequence: TGTGCCAGCAGCCATGACAGGGGCGGGGCAGATACGCAGTATTTT.

This clonotype was counted many times. The chain couples TRBV29-1 to TRBJ1-4; D is possibly TRBD1 (5 bases). This CDR3 contains 13 residues. The V gene lost 7 bases and the J gene lost 0 bases, with 9 bases spanning the gap. CDR1 and CDR2 (germline): SQVTM, ANQGSEA. The CDR3 protein is CSAGSATNEKLFF. The CDR3 bases are TGCAGCGCAGGGTCTGCAACTAATGAAAAACTGTTTTTT.

This clonotype was seen at least ten times. J is TRBJ1-2 and V is TRBV5-1; 7 bases align to TRBD1. J was trimmed by 6 bases and V by 4 bases; bases with no gene match: 6. The CDR3 runs to 13 residues. Germline V gives CDR1 SGHRS, CDR2 YFSETQ. For the CDR3, the DNA is TGCGCCAGCAGCCCGTCGACAGGGAATGGCTACACCTTC. As protein: CASSPSTGNGYTF. The complete variable domain, with remaining parts taken from reference TRBV5-1 and TRBJ1-2, reads KAGVTQTPRYLIKTRGQQVTLSCSPISGHRSVSWYQQTPGQGLQFLFEYFSETQRNKGNFPGRFSGRQFSNSRSEMNVSTLELGDSALYLCASSPSTGNGYTFGSGTRLTVV.

This clonotype was seen at least ten times. The chain is built from TRBV12-3 or TRBV12-4 and TRBJ2-5; D remains unclear. The length of the CDR3 is 14 residues. V dropped 1 base and J dropped 3 bases, with 9 bases sitting between them. In DNA form, the CDR3 reads TGTGCCAGCAGTTTAGGGTGGAAAGAAGAGACCCAGTACTTC. It encodes CASSLGWKEETQYF.

This clonotype showed up just a few times. This sequence joins TRBV5-5 and TRBJ2-1, with 10 bases aligning to TRBD2. V was clipped by 10 bases and J by 5 bases; unmatched bases: 12. Germline V gene data show CDR1 as SGHKS and CDR2 as YYEKEE (reference sequence). The CDR3 extends over 15 amino acids. The chain's CDR3 is CASAVLTSGHNEQFF. CDR3 bases: TGTGCCTCAGCAGTTCTGACTAGCGGGCACAATGAGCAGTTCTTC.

V gene TRBV11-2 combines with J gene TRBJ2-2; 11 nucleotides line up with TRBD2. Trimming took 4 bases from V and 1 from J; bases not matched to a gene: 14. CDR3 length equals 20 residues. Germline lookup yields CDR1 SGHAT and CDR2 FQNNGV. The CDR3 DNA reads TGTGCCAGCAGCTCCCCCCAGGGACTAGCGGTTACCAGGAACACCGGGGAGCTGTTTTTT. Translated, it gives CASSSPQGLAVTRNTGELFF.

Ten or more counts support this clonotype. The chain recombines TRBV3-1 with TRBJ1-5; no definite D call. Germline V gene lookup returns CDR1 LGHDT and CDR2 YNNKEL (reference sequence). The CDR3 is 14 residues long. V lost 3 bases, J lost 1 base, and 7 bases lay in between. CDR3 loop: CASSQSGSNQPQHF. The CDR3, as DNA: TGTGCCAGCAGCCAGAGCGGGAGCAATCAGCCCCAGCATTTT.

In this sample, this clonotype turned up many times. The chain combines TRBV20-1 with TRBJ2-5; D may be TRBD2 (6 bases). This CDR3 contains 12 residues. CDR1 is DFQATT, CDR2 SNEGSKA, per germline (reference sequence). The CDR3 DNA follows: TGCAGCTACCGGAGGGCCCAAGAGACCCAGTACTTC. Translation: CSYRRAQETQYF.

This clonotype was seen repeatedly, ten times or more. The genes are TRBV2 and TRBJ2-3; tentatively, D is TRBD1 or TRBD2 (5 bases each). The V and J ends lost 7 bases and 6 bases respectively, with 20 bases between them. Germline-derived CDR1 and CDR2 are SNHLY and FYNNEI. The length of the CDR3 is 15 residues. CDR3 protein: CASKTGTQPSDTQYF. DNA of the CDR3: TGTGCCAGCAAAACCGGGACCCAGCCTTCGGATACGCAGTATTTT.